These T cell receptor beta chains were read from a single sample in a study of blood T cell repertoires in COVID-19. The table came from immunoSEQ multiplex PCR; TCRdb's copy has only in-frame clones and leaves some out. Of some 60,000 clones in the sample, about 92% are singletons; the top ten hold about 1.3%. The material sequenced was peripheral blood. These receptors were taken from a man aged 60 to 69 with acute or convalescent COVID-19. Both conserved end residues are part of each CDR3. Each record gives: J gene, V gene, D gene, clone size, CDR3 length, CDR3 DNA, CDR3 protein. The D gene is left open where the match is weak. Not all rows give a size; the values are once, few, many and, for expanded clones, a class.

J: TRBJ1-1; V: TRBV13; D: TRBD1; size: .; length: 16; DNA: TGTGCCAGCAGCGCACAGGGGGTTCTGGTGAACACTGAAGCTTTCTTT; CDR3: CASSAQGVLVNTEAFF
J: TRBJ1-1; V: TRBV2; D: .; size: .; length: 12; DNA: TGTGCCAGCAGTGAAGCATTGGGCAGGGCTTTCTTT; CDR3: CASSEALGRAFF
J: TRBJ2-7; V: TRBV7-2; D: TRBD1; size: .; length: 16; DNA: TGTGCCAGCAGCCGGGCTCGGGGACAGGGCTCCTACGAGCAGTACTTC; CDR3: CASSRARGQGSYEQYF
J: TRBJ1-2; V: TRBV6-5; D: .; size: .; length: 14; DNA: TGTGCCAGCAGCCTTCAGGCCCGAGACAGTGGCTACACCTTC; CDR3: CASSLQARDSGYTF
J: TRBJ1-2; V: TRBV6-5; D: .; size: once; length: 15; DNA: TGTGCCAGCAGTTACGGGGGGGCGTCAATGTACGGCTACACCTTC; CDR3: CASSYGGASMYGYTF
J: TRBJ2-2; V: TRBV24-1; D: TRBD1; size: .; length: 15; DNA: TGTGCCACCAGTGACCGGGACAGGGGAACCGGGGAGCTGTTTTTT; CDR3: CATSDRDRGTGELFF
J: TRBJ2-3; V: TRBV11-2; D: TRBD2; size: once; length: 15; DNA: TGTGCCAGCAGCTTAGTACGGCTAGCGGGTGATACGCAGTATTTT; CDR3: CASSLVRLAGDTQYF
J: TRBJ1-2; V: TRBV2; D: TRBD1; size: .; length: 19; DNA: TGTGCCAGCAGTGAATGGTTAGAGGAGACAGGGAATACTAACTATGGCTACACCTTC; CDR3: CASSEWLEETGNTNYGYTF
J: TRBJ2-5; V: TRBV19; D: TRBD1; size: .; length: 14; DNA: TGTGCCAGCAAACCGGGACAGGGCCAAGAGACCCAGTACTTC; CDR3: CASKPGQGQETQYF
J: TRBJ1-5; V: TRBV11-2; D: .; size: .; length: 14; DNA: TGTGCCAGCAGCTTAGATGACAGTTATCAGCCCCAGCATTTT; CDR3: CASSLDDSYQPQHF
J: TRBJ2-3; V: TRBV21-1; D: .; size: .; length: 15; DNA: TGTGCCAGCAGCAAAGGTGCAGGGGGCACAGATACGCAGTATTTT; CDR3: CASSKGAGGTDTQYF
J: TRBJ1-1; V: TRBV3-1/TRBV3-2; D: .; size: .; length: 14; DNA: TGTGCCAGCAGCCAAGTAGGAGAGAACACTGAAGCTTTCTTT; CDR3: CASSQVGENTEAFF
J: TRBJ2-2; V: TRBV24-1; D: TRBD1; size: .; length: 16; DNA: TGTGCCACCAGTGATTCGAGGACAGGGAGGACCGGGGAGCTGTTTTTT; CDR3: CATSDSRTGRTGELFF
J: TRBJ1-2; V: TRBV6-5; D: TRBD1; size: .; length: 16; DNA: TGTGCCAGCAGTTACACCCCGGCAGGGGGCGCCTATGGCTACACCTTC; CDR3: CASSYTPAGGAYGYTF
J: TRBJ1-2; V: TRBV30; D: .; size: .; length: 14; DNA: TGTGCCTGGGCTAGGACGGAGGGATCCTATGGCTACACCTTC; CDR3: CAWARTEGSYGYTF
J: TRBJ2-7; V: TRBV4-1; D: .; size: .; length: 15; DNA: TGCGCCAGCAGCCAAGTACCAGGGGATACCTACGAGCAGTACTTC; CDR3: CASSQVPGDTYEQYF
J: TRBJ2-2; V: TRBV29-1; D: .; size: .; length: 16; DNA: TGCAGCGTTGGAGTCGGTAGAGGAAAGAACACCGGGGAGCTGTTTTTT; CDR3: CSVGVGRGKNTGELFF
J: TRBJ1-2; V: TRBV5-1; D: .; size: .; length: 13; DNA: TGCGCCAGCAGCTTTAGCAGGGCCTATGGCTACACCTTC; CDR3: CASSFSRAYGYTF
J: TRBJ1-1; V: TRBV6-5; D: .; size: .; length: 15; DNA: TGTGCCAGCAGCGCCGCACCCTCAGGGAACACTGAAGCTTTCTTT; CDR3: CASSAAPSGNTEAFF
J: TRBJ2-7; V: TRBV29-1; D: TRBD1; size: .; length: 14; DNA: TGCAGCGTTGCAGTGGACAGGGGTTACTACGAGCAGTACTTC; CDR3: CSVAVDRGYYEQYF
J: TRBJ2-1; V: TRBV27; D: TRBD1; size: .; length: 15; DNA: TGTGCCAGCAGTCCCGGGACAGGGGAGGGGAATGAGCAGTTCTTC; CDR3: CASSPGTGEGNEQFF
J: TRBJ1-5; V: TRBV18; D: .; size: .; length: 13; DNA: TGTGCCAGCTCACCGGACAGATATCAGCCCCAGCATTTT; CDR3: CASSPDRYQPQHF
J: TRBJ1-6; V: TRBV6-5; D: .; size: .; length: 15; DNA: TGTGCCACCGCGAGGGAGGGCCTTGTTGGCTCACCCCTCCACTTT; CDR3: CATAREGLVGSPLHF
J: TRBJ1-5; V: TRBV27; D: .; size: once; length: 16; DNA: TGTGCCAGCAGTTTATCGATGGCAGTTAACAATCAGCCCCAGCATTTT; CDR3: CASSLSMAVNNQPQHF
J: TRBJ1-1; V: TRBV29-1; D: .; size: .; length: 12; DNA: TGCAGCGTGGGGGGACTTCTCACTGAAGCTTTCTTT; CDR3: CSVGGLLTEAFF
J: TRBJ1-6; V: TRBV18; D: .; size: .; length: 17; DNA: TGTGCCAGCTCATCGACCCGCCAGGGGAAAACGAATTCACCCCTCCACTTT; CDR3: CASSSTRQGKTNSPLHF
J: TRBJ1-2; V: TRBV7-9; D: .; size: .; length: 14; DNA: TGTGCCAGCAGCCCAAAGACTCTTAACTATGGCTACACCTTC; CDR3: CASSPKTLNYGYTF
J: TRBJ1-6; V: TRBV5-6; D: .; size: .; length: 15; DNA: TGTGCCAGCAGCTTGAGTCCGGGGTATAATTCACCCCTCCACTTT; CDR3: CASSLSPGYNSPLHF
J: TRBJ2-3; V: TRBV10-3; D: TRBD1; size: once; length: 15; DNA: TGTGCCATCAGTGGCGACAGGGGCGATGGGGATACGCAGTATTTT; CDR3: CAISGDRGDGDTQYF
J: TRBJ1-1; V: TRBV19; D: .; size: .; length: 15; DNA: TGTGCCAGTAGTGCCAAACAGGCTTGGGGCACTGAAGCTTTCTTT; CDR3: CASSAKQAWGTEAFF
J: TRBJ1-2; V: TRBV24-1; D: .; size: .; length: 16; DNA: TGTGCCACCAGTGACAATACGGGGTTTGAAGTCTATGGCTACACCTTC; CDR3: CATSDNTGFEVYGYTF
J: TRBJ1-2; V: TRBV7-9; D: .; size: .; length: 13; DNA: TGTGCCAGCAGCTTTTCAGGCCGGCGAGGCTACACCTTC; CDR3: CASSFSGRRGYTF
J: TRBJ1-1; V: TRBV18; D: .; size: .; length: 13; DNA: TGTGCCAGCTCACTAAACAGGTACACTGAAGCTTTCTTT; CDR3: CASSLNRYTEAFF
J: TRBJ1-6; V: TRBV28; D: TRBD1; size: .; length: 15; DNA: TGTGCCAGCATCCGCGGACAGGGCTATAATTCACCCCTCCACTTT; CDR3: CASIRGQGYNSPLHF
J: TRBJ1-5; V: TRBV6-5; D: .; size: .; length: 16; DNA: TGTGCCAGCAGTTATTCGGGAGAATATAGCAATCAGCCCCAGCATTTT; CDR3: CASSYSGEYSNQPQHF
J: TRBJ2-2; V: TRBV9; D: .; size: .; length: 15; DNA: TGTGCCAGCAGCGTAGTAGGGGAAGGGGGCGGGGAGCTGTTTTTT; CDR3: CASSVVGEGGGELFF
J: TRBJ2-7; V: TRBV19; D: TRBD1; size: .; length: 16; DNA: TGTGCCAGTAGTCTGGTGGTGACAGGGGCGGGCTACGAGCAGTACTTC; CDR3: CASSLVVTGAGYEQYF
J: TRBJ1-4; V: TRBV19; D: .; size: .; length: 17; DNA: TGTGCCAGTAGTATATCATCGGTTTGGCAGGGTGGCGAAAAACTGTTTTTT; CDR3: CASSISSVWQGGEKLFF
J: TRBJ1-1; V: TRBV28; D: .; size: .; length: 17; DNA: TGTGCCAGCAGTCCCGGGGGGGGGCCGTACCTGAACACTGAAGCTTTCTTT; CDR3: CASSPGGGPYLNTEAFF
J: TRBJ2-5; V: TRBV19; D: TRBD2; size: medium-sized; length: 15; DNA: TGTGCCAGTAGCCTTGGCGGGGGGAGCGCAGAGACCCAGTACTTC; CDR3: CASSLGGGSAETQYF
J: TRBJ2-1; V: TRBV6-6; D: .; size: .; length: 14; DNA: TGTGCCAGCAGTTACTCGCCAGGGATTGATGAGCAGTTCTTC; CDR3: CASSYSPGIDEQFF
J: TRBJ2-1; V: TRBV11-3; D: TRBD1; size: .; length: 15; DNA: TGTGCCAGCAGCTTAAGGACAGGGCGATGGAATGAGCAGTTCTTC; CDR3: CASSLRTGRWNEQFF
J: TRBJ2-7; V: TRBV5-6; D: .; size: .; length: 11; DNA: TGTGCCAGCAGCTCCCAGTACGAGCAGTACTTC; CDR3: CASSSQYEQYF
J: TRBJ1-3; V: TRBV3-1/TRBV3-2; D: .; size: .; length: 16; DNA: TGTGCCAGCAGCCGCGGACAGACCAACTCTGGAAACACCATATATTTT; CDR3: CASSRGQTNSGNTIYF